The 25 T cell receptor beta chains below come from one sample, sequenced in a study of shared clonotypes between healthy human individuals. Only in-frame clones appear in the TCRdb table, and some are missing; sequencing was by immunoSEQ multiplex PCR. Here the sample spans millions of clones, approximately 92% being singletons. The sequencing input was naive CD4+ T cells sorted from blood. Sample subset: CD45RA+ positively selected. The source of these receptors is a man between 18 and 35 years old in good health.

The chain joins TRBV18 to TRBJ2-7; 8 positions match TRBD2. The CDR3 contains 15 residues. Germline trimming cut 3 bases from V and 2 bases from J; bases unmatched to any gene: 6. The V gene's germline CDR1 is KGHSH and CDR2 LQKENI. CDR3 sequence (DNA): TGTGCCAGCTCACCTCGGGAGGGGGGCCCCTACGAGCAGTACTTC. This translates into CASSPREGGPYEQYF. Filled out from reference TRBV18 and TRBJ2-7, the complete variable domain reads NAGVMQNPRHLVRRRGQEARLRCSPMKGHSHVYWYRQLPEEGLKFMVYLQKENIIDESGMPKERFSAEFPKEGPSILRIQQVVRGDSAAYFCASSPREGGPYEQYFGPGTRLTVT.

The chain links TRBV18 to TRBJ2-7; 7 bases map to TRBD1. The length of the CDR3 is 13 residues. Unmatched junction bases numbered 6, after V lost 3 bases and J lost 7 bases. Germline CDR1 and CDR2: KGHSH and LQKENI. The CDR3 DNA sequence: TGTGCCAGCTCACCGACAGGGTGGAGGGAGCAGTACTTC. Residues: CASSPTGWREQYF.

CDR3 sequence: CATRTQGGNEQYF. CDR3 in DNA: TGTGCCACCCGGACTCAGGGGGGGAACGAGCAGTACTTC. The rearrangement joins TRBV6-1 to TRBJ2-7; D may correspond to TRBD1 or TRBD2 (7 bases each). Germline CDR1 MNHNS, CDR2 SASEGT. Trimming took off 10 bases at V and 5 bases at J, with 18 bases between the two ends. The CDR3 is 13 amino acids.

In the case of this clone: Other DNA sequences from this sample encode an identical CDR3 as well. The CDR3 spells CASSRTGYEQYF. CDR3 DNA: TGTGCCAGCTCACGTACAGGCTACGAGCAGTACTTC. The V call is TRBV18, the J call TRBJ2-7; the D gene is possibly TRBD1 (5 bases). This CDR3 is built from 12 residues. In germline, CDR1 is KGHSH, CDR2 LQKENI. Between the trimmed V and J ends, which lost 4 bases and 3 bases, there was a span of 7 bases. Full variable domain (remainder filled in from reference TRBV18 and TRBJ2-7): NAGVMQNPRHLVRRRGQEARLRCSPMKGHSHVYWYRQLPEEGLKFMVYLQKENIIDESGMPKERFSAEFPKEGPSILRIQQVVRGDSAAYFCASSRTGYEQYFGPGTRLTVT.

CDR3 bases: TGTGCCAGCAAAAAGCAGGGGAACACTGAAGCTTTCTTT. Its protein product is CASKKQGNTEAFF. This chain joins TRBV6-1 and TRBJ1-1; perhaps TRBD1 as D (5 bases). Trimming pared 7 bases from V and 1 base from J, leaving 10 bases between. Germline values: CDR1 MNHNS, CDR2 SASEGT. The CDR3 runs to 13 residues.

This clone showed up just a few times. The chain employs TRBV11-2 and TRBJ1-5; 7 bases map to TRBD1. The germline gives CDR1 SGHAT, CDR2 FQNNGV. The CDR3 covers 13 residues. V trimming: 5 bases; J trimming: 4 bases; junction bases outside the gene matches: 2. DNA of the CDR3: TGTGCCAGCAGCCCAGGGGGAAATCAGCCCCAGCATTTT. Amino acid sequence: CASSPGGNQPQHF.

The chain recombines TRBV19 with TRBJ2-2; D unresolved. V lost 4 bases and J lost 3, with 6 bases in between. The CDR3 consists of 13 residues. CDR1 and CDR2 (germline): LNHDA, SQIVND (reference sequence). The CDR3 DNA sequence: TGTGCCAGTAGTACCCGAGACACCGGGGAGCTGTTTTTT. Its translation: CASSTRDTGELFF.

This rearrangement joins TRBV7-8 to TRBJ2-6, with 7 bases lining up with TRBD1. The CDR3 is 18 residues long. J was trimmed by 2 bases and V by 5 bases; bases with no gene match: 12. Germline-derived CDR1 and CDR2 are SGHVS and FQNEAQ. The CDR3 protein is CASSLRGTVGTGANVLTF. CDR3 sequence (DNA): TGTGCCAGCAGCCTAAGGGGGACAGTAGGGACTGGGGCCAACGTCCTGACTTTC.

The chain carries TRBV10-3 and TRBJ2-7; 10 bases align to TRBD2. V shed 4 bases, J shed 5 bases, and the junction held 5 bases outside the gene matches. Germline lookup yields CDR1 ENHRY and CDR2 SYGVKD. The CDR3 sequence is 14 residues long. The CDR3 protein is CAISGMGTSDEQYF. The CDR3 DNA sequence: TGTGCCATCAGTGGTATGGGGACTAGCGACGAGCAGTACTTC.

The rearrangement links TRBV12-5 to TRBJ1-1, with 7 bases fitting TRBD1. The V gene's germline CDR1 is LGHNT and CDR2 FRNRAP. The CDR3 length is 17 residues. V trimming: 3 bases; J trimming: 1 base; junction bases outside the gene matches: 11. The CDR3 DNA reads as TGTGCTAGTGGTTTCCAATTAAAGAGGGGGCAGAACACTGAAGCTTTCTTT. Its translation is CASGFQLKRGQNTEAFF.

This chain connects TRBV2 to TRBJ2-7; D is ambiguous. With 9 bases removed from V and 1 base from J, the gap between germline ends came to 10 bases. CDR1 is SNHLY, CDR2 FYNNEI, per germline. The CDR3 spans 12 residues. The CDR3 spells CASHQRSYEQYF. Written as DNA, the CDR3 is TGTGCCAGTCACCAGAGGTCCTACGAGCAGTACTTC.

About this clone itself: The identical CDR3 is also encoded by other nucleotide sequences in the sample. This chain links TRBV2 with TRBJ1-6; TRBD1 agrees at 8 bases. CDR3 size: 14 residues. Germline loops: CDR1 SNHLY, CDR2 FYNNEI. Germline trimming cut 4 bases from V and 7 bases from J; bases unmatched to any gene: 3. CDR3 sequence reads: CASSGQGANSPLHF. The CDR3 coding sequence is TGTGCCAGCAGTGGCCAGGGGGCGAATTCACCCCTCCACTTT.

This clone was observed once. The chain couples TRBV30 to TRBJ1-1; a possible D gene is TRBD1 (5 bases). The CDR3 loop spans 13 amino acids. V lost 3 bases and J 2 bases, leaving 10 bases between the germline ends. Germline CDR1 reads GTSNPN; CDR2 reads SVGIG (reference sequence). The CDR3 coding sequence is TGTGCCTGGAGAAGACAGAAAAACACTGAAGCTTTCTTT. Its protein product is CAWRRQKNTEAFF.

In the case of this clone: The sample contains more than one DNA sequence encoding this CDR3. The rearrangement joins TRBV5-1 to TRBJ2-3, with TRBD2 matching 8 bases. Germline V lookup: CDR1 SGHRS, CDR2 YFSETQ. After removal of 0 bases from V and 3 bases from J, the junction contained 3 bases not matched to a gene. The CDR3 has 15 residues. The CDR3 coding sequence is TGCGCCAGCAGCTTGGCGGGGGGGACTACAGATACGCAGTATTTT. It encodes CASSLAGGTTDTQYF.

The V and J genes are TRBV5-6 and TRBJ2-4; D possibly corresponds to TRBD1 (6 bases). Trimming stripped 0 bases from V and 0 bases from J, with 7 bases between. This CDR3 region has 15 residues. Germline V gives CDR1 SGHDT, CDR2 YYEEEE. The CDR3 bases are TGTGCCAGCAGCTTGGGGGGGCTAGCCAAAAACATTCAGTACTTC. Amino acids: CASSLGGLAKNIQYF.

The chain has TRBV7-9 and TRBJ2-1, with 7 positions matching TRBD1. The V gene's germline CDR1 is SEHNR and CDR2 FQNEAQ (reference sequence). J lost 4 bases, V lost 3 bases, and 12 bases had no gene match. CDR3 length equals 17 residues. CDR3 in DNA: TGTGCCAGCAGCTTGAGAGGTTGGGGACAGACGTACAATGAGCAGTTCTTC. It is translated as CASSLRGWGQTYNEQFF.

The CDR3 DNA reads TGCGCCAGCAGTCCAGGACTAGCGGGGGGGGGAGAGACCCAGTACTTC. Its translation: CASSPGLAGGGETQYF. The gene calls are TRBV10-1 and TRBJ2-5; 15 bases map to TRBD2. V gave up 5 bases and J gave up 4 bases; unmatched junction bases: 5. CDR1 and CDR2 from the germline V gene are WNHNN and SYGVQD (reference sequence). The CDR3 consists of 16 residues.

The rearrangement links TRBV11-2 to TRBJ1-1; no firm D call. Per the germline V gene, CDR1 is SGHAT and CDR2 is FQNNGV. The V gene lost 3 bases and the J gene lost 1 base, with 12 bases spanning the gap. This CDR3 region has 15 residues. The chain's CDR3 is CASSLSGEKNTEAFF. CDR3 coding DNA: TGTGCCAGCAGCTTGTCCGGGGAAAAGAACACTGAAGCTTTCTTT.

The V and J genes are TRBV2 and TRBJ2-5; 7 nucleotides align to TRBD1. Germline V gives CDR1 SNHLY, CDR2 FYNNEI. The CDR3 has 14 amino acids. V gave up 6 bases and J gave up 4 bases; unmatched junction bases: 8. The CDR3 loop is CASSELGQPETQYF. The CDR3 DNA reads TGTGCCAGCAGCGAACTGGGACAGCCAGAGACCCAGTACTTC.

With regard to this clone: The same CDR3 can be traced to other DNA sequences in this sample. CDR3 residues: CASSSDSGNTIYF. In DNA, the CDR3 is TGCGCCAGCAGCTCGGACAGCGGAAACACCATATATTTT. The genes are TRBV5-1 and TRBJ1-3; D might be TRBD1 (6 bases). V was trimmed by 3 bases and J by 4 bases, leaving 8 bases between them. CDR3 size: 13 residues. CDR1 is SGHRS and CDR2 is YFSETQ in the germline V gene. Filled out from reference TRBV5-1 and TRBJ1-3, the complete variable domain reads KAGVTQTPRYLIKTRGQQVTLSCSPISGHRSVSWYQQTPGQGLQFLFEYFSETQRNKGNFPGRFSGRQFSNSRSEMNVSTLELGDSALYLCASSSDSGNTIYFGEGSWLTVV.

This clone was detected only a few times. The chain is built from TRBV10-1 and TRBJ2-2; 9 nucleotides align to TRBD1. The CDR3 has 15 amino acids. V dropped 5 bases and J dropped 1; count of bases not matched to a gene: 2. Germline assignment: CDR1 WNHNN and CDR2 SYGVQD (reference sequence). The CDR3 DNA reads TGCGCCAGCAGTCCGGGACAGGGGAACACCGGGGAGCTGTTTTTT. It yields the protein CASSPGQGNTGELFF.

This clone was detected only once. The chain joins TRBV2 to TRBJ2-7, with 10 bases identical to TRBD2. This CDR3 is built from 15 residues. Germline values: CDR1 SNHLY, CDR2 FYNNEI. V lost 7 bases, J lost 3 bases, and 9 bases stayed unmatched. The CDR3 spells CASTPEGLALYEQYF. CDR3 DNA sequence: TGTGCCAGCACCCCAGAGGGACTAGCGCTCTACGAGCAGTACTTC.

The CDR3 DNA sequence: TGTGCCAGCTCCCGGACTAGCGCAAAGCCCTCGAACTACGAGCAGTACTTC. This gives the protein CASSRTSAKPSNYEQYF. The rearrangement links TRBV18 to TRBJ2-7; 9 nucleotides match TRBD2. CDR3 length equals 17 residues. Trimming at V came to 6 bases and at J to 3 bases, leaving 15 bases not matched to a gene. CDR1 and CDR2 from the germline V gene are KGHSH and LQKENI.

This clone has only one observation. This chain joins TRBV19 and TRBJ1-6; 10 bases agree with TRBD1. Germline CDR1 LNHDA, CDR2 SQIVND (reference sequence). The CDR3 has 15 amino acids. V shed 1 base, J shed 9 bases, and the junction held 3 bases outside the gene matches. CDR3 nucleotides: TGTGCCAGTAGTATAGGAGGGACAGGGGTTTCACCCCTCCACTTT. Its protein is CASSIGGTGVSPLHF.

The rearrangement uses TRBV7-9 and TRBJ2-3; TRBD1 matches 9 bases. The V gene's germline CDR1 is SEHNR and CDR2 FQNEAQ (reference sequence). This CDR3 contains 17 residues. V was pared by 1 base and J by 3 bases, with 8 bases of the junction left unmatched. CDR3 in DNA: TGTGCCAGCAGCTTAGTCCTTAGCGACAGGGGGACAGATACGCAGTATTTT. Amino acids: CASSLVLSDRGTDTQYF.